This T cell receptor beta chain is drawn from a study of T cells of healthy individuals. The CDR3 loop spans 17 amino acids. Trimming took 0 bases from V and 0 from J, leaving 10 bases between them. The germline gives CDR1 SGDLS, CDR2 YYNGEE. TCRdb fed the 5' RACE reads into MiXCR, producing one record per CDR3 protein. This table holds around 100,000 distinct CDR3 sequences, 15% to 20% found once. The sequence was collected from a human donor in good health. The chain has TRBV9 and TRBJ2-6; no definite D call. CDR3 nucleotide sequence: TGTGCCAGCAGCGTAGCTACAAGGGTCTCTGGGGCCAACGTCCTGACTTTC. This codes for CASSVATRVSGANVLTF.